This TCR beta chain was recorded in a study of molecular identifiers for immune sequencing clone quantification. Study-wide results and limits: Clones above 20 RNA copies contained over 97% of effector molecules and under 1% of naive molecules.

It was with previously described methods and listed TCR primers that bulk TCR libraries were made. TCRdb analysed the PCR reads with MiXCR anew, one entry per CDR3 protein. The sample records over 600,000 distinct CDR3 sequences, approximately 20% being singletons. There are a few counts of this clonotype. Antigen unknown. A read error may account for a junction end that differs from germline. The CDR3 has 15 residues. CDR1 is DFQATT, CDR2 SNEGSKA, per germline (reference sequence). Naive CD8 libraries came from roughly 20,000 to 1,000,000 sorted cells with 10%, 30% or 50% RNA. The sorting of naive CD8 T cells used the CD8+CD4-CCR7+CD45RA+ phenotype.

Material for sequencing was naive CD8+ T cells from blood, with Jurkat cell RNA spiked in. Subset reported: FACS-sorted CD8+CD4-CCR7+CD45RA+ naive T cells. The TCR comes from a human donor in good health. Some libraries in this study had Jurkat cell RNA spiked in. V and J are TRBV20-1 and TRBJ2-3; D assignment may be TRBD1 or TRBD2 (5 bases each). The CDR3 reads CSARAGDGSTDTLYF. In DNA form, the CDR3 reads TGCAGTGCTAGAGCTGGGGACGGATCTACAGATACGCTGTATTTT.